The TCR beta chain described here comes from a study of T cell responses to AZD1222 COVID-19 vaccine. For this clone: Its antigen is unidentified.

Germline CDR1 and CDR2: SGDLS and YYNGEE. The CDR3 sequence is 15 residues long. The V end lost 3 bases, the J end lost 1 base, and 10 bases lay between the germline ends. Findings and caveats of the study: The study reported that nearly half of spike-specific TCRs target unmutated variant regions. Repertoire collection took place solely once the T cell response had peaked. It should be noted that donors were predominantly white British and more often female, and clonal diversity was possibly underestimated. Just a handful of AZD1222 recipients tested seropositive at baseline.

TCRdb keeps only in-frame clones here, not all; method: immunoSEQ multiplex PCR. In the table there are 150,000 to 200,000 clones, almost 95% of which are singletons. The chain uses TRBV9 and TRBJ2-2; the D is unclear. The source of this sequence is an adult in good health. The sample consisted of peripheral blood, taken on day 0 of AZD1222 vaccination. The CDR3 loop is CASSAGAKNTGELFF. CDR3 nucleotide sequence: TGTGCCAGCAGCGCCGGTGCAAAGAACACCGGGGAGCTGTTTTTT.